These 10 T cell receptor beta chains were sequenced from one sample in a study of graft-versus-host responses after intestinal transplantation. This table comes from immunoSEQ multiplex PCR, and its TCRdb copy is limited to in-frame clones, with some not included. The table has around 4,000 clones, 20% to 25% seen once. The sample consisted of alloreactive CD4+ T cells from a mixed lymphocyte reaction culture, taken before transplantation. Subset in this sample: CFSE-low proliferating T cells sorted from roughly 6-day pre-transplant mixed lymphocyte reaction (GvH or HvG direction). The receptors here all came from a human patient who was an organ donor for intestinal transplantation.

This clone is medium-sized (0.01 to 0.1%). The gene calls are TRBV18 and TRBJ2-1; TRBD1 matches 9 bases. V was clipped by 0 bases and J by 6 bases; unmatched bases: 6. This CDR3 spans 16 amino acids. Per germline, CDR1 KGHSH and CDR2 LQKENI. CDR3 loop: CASSPPNRGRSNEQFF. CDR3 DNA: TGTGCCAGCTCACCACCGAACAGGGGGCGCAGCAATGAGCAGTTCTTC.

This clone appeared a few times. The chain joins TRBV6-5 to TRBJ1-3; D might be TRBD1 (6 bases). Germline CDR1 reads MNHEY; CDR2 reads SVGAGI. Trimming removed 6 bases from V and 0 bases from J, with 12 bases in between. The CDR3 length is 15 residues. The CDR3 sequence: CASSPGTSSGNTIYF. The CDR3 bases are TGTGCCAGCAGCCCCGGGACATCCTCTGGAAACACCATATATTTT.

By share, this clone ranks as medium-sized. The rearrangement links TRBV5-1 to TRBJ2-5; D not certain. The germline V and J ends were trimmed by 2 bases and 5 bases, with 13 bases remaining between them. The CDR3 totals 14 residues. Germline CDR1 reads SGHRS; CDR2 reads YFSETQ. DNA of the CDR3: TGCGCCAGCAGCTTTAGTGACCCTAGGGAGACCCAGTACTTC. It translates to CASSFSDPRETQYF.

In this sample, this clone is medium-sized. V is TRBV11-1 and J is TRBJ1-2; 8 nucleotides match TRBD1. This CDR3 is built from 13 residues. CDR1 is SGHAT, CDR2 FQDESV, per germline (reference sequence). The V gene end was trimmed by 3 bases and the J gene end by 8 bases; junction bases not matched to a gene: 5. This CDR3 is CASSFAGTGGYTF. CDR3 DNA: TGTGCCAGCAGCTTTGCCGGGACAGGCGGCTACACCTTC.

The gene calls are TRBV6-5 and TRBJ2-7, with TRBD1 matching over 9 bases. The CDR3 is 13 amino acids. V lost 7 bases to trimming and J lost 5 bases; unmatched junction nucleotides: 6. Looked up from germline, CDR1 is MNHEY and CDR2 is SVGAGI. CDR3 sequence: CASKKQGADEQYV. In DNA, the CDR3 is TGTGCCAGCAAGAAACAGGGGGCCGACGAGCAGTACGTC.

By proportion, this clone is medium-sized (0.01 to 0.1%). The V gene is TRBV18, the J gene TRBJ2-2; TRBD1 might be the D (6 bases). The CDR3 is made up of 13 amino acids. Germline V gene data show CDR1 as KGHSH and CDR2 as LQKENI. V dropped 9 bases and J dropped 5 bases, with 13 bases sitting between them. CDR3 residues: CASSPQGTGELFF. As DNA, the CDR3 is TGTGCCAGTTCCCCGCAGGGGACCGGGGAGCTGTTTTTT.

The V and J genes are TRBV29-1 and TRBJ2-2; D is ambiguous. The CDR3 is 13 amino acids. CDR1 is SQVTM and CDR2 is ANQGSEA in the germline V gene. Trimming left V 7 bases short and J 6 bases short, with 15 bases between. CDR3 in DNA: TGCAGCGCCGAGGCTGTGCGGCCCGGGGAGCTGTTTTTT. It is translated as CSAEAVRPGELFF.

V gene TRBV4-2 combines with J gene TRBJ1-4; D perhaps matches TRBD1 (6 bases). Trimming removed 4 bases from V and 8 bases from J, with 17 bases in between. From germline, CDR1 is LGHNA and CDR2 YNFKEQ. CDR3 size: 15 residues. The CDR3 nucleotides read TGTGCCAGCAGCCCCTACAGGGCTGTGCGGGAAAAACTGTTTTTT. Translation: CASSPYRAVREKLFF.

This rearrangement joins TRBV19 to TRBJ2-2, with D perhaps TRBD1 (6 bases). The length of the CDR3 is 14 residues. Looked up from germline, CDR1 is LNHDA and CDR2 is SQIVND (reference sequence). V was trimmed by 5 bases and J by 9 bases, leaving 16 bases between them. This chain's CDR3 is CASSSTGSSRELFF. The CDR3 DNA follows: TGTGCCAGTAGTTCCACAGGGTCTTCCCGGGAGCTGTTTTTT.

This chain links TRBV5-1 with TRBJ1-5, with 8 nucleotides matching TRBD1. V dropped 4 bases and J dropped 4; count of bases not matched to a gene: 1. Germline CDR1 reads SGHRS; CDR2 reads YFSETQ. The CDR3 consists of 13 residues. The CDR3 here is CASSRTGNQPQHF. The DNA of the CDR3 is TGCGCCAGCAGCCGGACAGGGAATCAGCCCCAGCATTTT.